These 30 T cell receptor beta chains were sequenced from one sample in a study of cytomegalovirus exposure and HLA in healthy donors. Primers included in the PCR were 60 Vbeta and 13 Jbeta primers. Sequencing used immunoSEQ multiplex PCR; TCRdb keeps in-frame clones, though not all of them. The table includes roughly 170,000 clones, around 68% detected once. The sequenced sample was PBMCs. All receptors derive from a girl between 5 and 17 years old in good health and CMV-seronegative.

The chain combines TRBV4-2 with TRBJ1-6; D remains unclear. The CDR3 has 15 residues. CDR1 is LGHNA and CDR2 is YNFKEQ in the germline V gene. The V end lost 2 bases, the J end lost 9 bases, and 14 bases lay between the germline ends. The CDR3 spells CASSQSLDSGSPLHF. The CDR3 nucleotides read TGTGCCAGCAGCCAATCCCTAGACTCTGGTTCACCCCTCCACTTT.

CDR3 in amino acids: CASSQGQPNTEAFF. The DNA for the CDR3 is TGCGCCAGCAGCCAAGGACAGCCGAACACTGAAGCTTTCTTT. This chain joins TRBV4-1 and TRBJ1-1; D is perhaps TRBD1 (5 bases). The V end was cut by 1 base, the J end by 1 base, with 7 bases between. CDR3 length equals 14 residues. Germline V CDR1 and CDR2: MGHRA, YSYEKL.

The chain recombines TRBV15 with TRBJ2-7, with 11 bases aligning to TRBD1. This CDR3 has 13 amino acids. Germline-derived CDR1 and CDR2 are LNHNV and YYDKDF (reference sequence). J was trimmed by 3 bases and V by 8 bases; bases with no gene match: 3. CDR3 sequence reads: CATSGTGGYEQYF. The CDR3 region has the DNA TGTGCCACCTCCGGGACAGGGGGCTACGAGCAGTACTTC.

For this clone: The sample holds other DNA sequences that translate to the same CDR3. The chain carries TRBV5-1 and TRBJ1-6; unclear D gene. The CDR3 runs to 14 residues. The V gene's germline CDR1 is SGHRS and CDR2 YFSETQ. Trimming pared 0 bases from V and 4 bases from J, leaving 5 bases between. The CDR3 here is CASSLDSYNSPLHF. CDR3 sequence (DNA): TGCGCCAGCAGCTTGGACAGTTATAATTCACCCCTCCACTTT.

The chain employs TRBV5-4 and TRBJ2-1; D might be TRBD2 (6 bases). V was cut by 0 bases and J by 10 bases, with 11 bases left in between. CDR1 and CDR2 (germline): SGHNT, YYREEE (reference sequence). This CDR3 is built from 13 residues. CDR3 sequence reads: CASSLDLAGEQFF. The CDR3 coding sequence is TGTGCCAGCAGCTTGGACTTGGCGGGGGAGCAGTTCTTC.

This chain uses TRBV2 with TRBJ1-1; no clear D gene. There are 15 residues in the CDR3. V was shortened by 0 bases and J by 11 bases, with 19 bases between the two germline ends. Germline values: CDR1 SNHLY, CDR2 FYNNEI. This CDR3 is CASSEAGRGWGWAFF. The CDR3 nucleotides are TGTGCCAGCAGTGAAGCAGGACGCGGGTGGGGATGGGCTTTCTTT.

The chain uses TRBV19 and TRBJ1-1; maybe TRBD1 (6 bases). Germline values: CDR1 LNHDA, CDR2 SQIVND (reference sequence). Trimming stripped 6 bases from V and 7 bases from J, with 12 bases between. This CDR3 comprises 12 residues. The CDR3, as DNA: TGTGCCAGTAGCCCCGGACAGTTTGAAGCTTTCTTT. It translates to CASSPGQFEAFF.

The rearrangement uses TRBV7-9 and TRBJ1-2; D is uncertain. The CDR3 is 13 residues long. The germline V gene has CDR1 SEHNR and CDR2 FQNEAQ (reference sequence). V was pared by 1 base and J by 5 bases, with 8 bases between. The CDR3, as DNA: TGTGCCAGCAGCTTAGGCGATTTATATGGCTACACCTTC. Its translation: CASSLGDLYGYTF. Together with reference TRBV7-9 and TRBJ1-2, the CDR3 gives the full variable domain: DTGVSQNPRHKITKRGQNVTFRCDPISEHNRLYWYRQTLGQGPEFLTYFQNEAQLEKSRLLSDRFSAERPKGSFSTLEIQRTEQGDSAMYLCASSLGDLYGYTFGSGTRLTVV.

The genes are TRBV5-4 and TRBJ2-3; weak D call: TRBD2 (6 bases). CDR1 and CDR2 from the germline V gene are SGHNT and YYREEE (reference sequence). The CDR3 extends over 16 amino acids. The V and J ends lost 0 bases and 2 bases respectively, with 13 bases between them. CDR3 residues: CASSLVGTDYTDTQYF. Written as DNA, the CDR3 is TGTGCCAGCAGCTTGGTTGGGACGGACTACACAGATACGCAGTATTTT.

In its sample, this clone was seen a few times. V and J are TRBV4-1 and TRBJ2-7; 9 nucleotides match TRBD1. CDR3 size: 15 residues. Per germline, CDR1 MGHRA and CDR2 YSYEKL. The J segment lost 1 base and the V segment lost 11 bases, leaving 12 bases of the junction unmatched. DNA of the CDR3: TGCGCCGACGGGACTCCGGGACAGGGTTCCTACGAGCAGTACTTC. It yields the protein CADGTPGQGSYEQYF.

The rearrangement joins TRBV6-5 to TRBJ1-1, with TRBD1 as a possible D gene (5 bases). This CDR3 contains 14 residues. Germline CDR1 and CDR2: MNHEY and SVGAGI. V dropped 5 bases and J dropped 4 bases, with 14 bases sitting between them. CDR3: CASSDGYGGTEAFF. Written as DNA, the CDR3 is TGTGCCAGCAGTGATGGGTACGGGGGCACTGAAGCTTTCTTT.

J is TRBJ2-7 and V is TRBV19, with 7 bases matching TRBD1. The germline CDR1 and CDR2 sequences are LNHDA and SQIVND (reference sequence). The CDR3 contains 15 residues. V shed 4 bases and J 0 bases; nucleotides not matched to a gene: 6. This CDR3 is CASSRGEGASYEQYF. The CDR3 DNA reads TGTGCCAGTAGTAGGGGCGAGGGGGCCTCCTACGAGCAGTACTTC.

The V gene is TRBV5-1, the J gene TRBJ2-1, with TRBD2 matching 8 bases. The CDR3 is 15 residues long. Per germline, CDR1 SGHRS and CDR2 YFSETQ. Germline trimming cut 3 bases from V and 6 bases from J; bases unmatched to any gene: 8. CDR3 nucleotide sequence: TGCGCCAGCAGCTCCGGGGGGGCGCGGGTCAATGAGCAGTTCTTC. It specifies CASSSGGARVNEQFF.

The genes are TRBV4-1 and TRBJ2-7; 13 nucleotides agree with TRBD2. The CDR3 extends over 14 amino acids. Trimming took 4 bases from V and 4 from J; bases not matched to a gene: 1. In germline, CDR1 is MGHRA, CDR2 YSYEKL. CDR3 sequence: CASSPGLAGYEQYF. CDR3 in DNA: TGCGCCAGCAGCCCGGGACTAGCGGGGTACGAGCAGTACTTC.

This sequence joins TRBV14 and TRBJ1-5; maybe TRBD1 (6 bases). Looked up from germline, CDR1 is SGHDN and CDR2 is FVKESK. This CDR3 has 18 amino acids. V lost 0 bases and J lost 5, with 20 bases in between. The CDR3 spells CASSQDPFRQGMDQPQHF. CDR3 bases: TGTGCCAGCAGCCAAGATCCTTTTAGGCAGGGGATGGATCAGCCCCAGCATTTT.

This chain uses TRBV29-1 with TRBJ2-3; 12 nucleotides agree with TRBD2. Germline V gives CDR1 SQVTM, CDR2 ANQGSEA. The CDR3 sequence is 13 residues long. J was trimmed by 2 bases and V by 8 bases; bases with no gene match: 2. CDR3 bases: TGCAGCCTAGCGGGGGGGCCCACAGATACGCAGTATTTT. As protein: CSLAGGPTDTQYF.

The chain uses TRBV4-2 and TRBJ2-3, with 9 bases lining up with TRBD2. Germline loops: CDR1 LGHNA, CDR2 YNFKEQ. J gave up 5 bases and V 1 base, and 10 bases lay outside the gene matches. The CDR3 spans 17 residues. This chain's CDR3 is CASSQAGGGAAGDTQYF. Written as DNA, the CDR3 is TGTGCCAGCAGCCAAGCCGGCGGGGGGGCCGCGGGAGATACGCAGTATTTT.

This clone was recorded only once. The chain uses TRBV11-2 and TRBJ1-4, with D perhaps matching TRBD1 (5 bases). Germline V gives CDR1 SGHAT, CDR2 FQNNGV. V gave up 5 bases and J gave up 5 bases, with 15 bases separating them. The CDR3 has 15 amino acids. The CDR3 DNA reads TGTGCCAGCAGCGAACCCGGGACTGTCAATGAAAAACTGTTTTTT. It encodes CASSEPGTVNEKLFF.

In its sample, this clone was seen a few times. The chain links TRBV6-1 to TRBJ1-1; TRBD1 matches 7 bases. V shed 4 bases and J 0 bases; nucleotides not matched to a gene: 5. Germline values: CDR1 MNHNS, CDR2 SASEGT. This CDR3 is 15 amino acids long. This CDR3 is CASSAQGVVNTEAFF. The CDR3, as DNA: TGTGCCAGCAGTGCCCAGGGGGTCGTGAACACTGAAGCTTTCTTT.

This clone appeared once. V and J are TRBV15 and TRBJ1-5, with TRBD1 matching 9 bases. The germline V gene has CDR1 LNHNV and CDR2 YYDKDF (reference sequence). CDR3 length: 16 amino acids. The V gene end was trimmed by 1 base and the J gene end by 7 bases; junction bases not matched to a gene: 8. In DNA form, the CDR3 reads TGTGCCACCAGCAGAGGACCGGGACAGGGTTGGCAGCCCCAGCATTTT. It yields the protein CATSRGPGQGWQPQHF.

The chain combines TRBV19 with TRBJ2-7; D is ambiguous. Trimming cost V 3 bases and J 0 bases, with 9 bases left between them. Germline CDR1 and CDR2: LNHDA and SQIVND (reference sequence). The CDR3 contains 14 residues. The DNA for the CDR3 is TGTGCCAGTAGTATCACCAGGTCCTCCTACGAGCAGTACTTC. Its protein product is CASSITRSSYEQYF.

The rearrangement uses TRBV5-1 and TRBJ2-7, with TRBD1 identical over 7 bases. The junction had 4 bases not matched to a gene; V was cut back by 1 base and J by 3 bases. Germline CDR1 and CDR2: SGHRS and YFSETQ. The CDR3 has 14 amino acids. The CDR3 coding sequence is TGCGCCAGCAGCTTGACAGGGGAGCACTACGAGCAGTACTTC. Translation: CASSLTGEHYEQYF.

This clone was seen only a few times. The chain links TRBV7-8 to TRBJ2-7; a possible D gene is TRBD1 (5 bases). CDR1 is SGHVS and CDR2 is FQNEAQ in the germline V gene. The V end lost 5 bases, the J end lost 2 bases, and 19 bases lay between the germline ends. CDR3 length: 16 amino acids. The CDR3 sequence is CASSPLTDSSTYEQYF. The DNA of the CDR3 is TGTGCCAGCAGCCCCTTGACAGACTCCTCAACCTACGAGCAGTACTTC.

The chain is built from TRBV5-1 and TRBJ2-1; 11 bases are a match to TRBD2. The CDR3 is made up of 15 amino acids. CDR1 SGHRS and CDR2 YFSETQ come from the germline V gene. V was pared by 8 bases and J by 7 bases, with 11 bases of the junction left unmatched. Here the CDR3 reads CASCLLAGDLNEQFF. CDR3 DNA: TGCGCCAGTTGTTTACTAGCGGGGGATTTGAATGAGCAGTTCTTC.

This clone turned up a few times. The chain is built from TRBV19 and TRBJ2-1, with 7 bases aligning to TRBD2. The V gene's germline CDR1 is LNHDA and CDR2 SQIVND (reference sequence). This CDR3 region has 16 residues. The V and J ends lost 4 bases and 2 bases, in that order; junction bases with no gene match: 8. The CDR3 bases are TGTGCCAGTAGTACTGGGGCTAGCGGAACCTACAATGAGCAGTTCTTC. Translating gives CASSTGASGTYNEQFF.

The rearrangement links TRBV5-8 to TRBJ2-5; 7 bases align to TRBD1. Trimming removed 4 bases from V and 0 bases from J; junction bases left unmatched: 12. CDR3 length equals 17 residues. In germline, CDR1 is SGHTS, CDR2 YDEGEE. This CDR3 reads CASSPRQGVGYQETQYF. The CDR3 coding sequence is TGTGCCAGCAGCCCGCGACAGGGTGTGGGGTACCAAGAGACCCAGTACTTC.

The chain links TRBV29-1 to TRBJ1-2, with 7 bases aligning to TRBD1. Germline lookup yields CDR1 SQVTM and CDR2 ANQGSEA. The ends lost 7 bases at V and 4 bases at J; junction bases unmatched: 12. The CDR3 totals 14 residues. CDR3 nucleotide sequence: TGCAGCGCCCGCCCGACAGGGTTTGGCTATGGCTACACCTTC. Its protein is CSARPTGFGYGYTF.

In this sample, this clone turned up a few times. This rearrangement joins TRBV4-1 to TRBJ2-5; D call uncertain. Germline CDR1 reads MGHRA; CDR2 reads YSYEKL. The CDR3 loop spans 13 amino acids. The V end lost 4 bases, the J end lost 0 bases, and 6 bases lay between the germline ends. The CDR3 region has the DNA TGCGCCAGCAGCCCCCCCAACCAAGAGACCCAGTACTTC. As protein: CASSPPNQETQYF.

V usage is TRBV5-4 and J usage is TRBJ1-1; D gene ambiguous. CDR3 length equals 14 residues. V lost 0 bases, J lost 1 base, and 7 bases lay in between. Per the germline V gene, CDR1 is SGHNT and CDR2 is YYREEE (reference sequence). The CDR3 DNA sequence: TGTGCCAGCAGCTTGGGCGGCAGGAACACTGAAGCTTTCTTT. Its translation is CASSLGGRNTEAFF.

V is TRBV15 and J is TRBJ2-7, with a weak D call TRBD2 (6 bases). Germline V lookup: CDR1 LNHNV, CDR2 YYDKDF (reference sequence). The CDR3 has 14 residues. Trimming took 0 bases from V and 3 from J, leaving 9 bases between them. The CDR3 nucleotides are TGTGCCACCAGCAGAGAGGGGGGTAACTACGAGCAGTACTTC. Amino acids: CATSREGGNYEQYF.